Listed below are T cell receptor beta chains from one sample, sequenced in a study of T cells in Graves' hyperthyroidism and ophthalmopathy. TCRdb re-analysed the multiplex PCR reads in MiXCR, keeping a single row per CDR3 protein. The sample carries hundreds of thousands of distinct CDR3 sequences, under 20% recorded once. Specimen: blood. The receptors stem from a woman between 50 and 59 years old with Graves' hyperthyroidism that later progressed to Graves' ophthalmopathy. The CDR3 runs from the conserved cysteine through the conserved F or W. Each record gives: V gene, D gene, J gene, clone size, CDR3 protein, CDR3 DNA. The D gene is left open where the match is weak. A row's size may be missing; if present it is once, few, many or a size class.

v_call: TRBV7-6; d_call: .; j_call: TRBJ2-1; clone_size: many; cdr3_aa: CASSPIERQGRNEQFF; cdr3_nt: TGTGCCAGCAGTCCGATAGAGAGGCAGGGAAGGAATGAGCAGTTCTTC
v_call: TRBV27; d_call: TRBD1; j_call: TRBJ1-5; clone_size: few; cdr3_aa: CASSPLRQGTQHF; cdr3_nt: TGTGCCAGCAGCCCCCTAAGACAGGGTACCCAGCATTTT
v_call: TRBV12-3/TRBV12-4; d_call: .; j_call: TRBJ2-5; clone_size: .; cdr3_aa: CASSETLDHYGAQYF; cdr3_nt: TGTGCCAGCAGCGAGACTCTCGACCATTATGGCGCCCAGTACTTC
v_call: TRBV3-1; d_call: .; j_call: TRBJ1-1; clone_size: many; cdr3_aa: CASSQVISGTLNTEAFF; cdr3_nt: TGTGCCAGCAGCCAAGTCATTTCCGGGACCCTGAACACTGAAGCTTTCTTT
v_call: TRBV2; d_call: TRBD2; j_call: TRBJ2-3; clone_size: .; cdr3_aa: CASSLRAGLAVRDTQYF; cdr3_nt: TGTGCCAGCAGTCTCCGGGCGGGACTAGCGGTTCGGGATACGCAGTATTTT
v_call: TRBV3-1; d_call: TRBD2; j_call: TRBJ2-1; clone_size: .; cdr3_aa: CASRQGRLAGYNEQFF; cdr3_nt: TGTGCCAGCAGACAGGGGCGACTAGCGGGCTACAATGAGCAGTTCTTC
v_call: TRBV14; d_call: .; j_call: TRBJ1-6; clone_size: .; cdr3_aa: CASSQEQSSYNSPLHF; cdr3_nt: TGTGCCAGCAGCCAAGAACAGAGCTCCTATAATTCACCCCTCCACTTT
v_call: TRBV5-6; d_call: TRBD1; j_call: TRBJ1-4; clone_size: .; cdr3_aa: CASSQGARREKLFF; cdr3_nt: TGTGCCAGCAGCCAGGGGGCGCGAAGGGAAAAACTGTTTTTT
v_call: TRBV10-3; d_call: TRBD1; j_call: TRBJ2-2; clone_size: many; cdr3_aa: CAISEGDSGTGELFF; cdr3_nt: TGTGCCATCAGTGAGGGGGACAGTGGCACCGGGGAGCTGTTTTTT
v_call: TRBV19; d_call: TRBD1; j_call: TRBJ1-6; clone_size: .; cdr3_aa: CASSIQGDFAGNSPLHF; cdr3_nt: TGTGCCAGTAGTATTCAGGGGGATTTCGCCGGGAATTCACCCCTCCACTTT
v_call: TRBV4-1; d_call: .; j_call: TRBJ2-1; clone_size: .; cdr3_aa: CASSQVSENEQFF; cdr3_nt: TGCGCCAGCAGCCAAGTAAGTGAAAATGAGCAGTTCTTC
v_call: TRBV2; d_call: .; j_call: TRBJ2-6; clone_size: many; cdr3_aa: CASSDVLRGKLLSGANVLTF; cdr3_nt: TGTGCCAGCAGTGACGTGTTGAGGGGAAAGCTTTTATCGGGGGCCAACGTCCTGACTTTC
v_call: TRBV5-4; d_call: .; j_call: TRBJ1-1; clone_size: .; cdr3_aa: CASSPLSGPHEAFF; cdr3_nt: TGTGCCAGCAGCCCCTTGAGTGGGCCACATGAAGCTTTCTTT
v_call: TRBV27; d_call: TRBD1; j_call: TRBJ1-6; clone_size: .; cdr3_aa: CASSLKQGFSPLHF; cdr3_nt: TGTGCCAGCAGTTTAAAACAGGGGTTTTCACCCCTCCACTTT
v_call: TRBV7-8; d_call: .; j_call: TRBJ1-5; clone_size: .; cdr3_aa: CASSLSGRRHQPQHF; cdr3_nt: TGTGCCAGCAGCTTAAGTGGCAGAAGGCATCAGCCCCAGCATTTT
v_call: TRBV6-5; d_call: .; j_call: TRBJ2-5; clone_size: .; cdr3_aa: CASSYSTAVISQETQYF; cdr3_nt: TGTGCCAGCAGTTACTCGACGGCAGTAATAAGCCAAGAGACCCAGTACTTC
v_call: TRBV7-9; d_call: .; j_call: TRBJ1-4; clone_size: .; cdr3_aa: CASSLQQYNEKLFF; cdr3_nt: TGTGCCAGCAGCTTACAACAGTATAATGAAAAACTGTTTTTT
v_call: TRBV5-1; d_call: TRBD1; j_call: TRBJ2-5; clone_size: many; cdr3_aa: CASSMTTGDETQYF; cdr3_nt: TGCGCCAGCAGCATGACCACAGGGGATGAGACCCAGTACTTC
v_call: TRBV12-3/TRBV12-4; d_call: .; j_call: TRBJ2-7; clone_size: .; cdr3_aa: CASSLVGSSSYEQYF; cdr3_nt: TGTGCCAGCAGTTTAGTAGGGTCGAGCTCCTACGAGCAGTACTTC
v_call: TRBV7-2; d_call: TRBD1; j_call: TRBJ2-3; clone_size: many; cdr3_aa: CASSLDPGGTQYF; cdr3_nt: TGTGCCAGCAGCTTAGACCCAGGGGGTACGCAGTATTTT
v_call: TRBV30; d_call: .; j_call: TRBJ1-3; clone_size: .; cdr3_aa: CAWSVLARGNTIYF; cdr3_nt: TGTGCCTGGAGTGTACTGGCCAGGGGAAACACCATATATTTT
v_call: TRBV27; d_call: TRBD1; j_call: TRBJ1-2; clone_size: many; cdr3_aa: CASSPPGGNGYTF; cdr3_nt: TGTGCCAGCAGTCCCCCAGGGGGAAATGGCTACACCTTC
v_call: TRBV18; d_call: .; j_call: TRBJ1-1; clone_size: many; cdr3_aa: CASSPRTANTEAFF; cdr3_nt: TGTGCCAGCTCACCGAGGACAGCGAACACTGAAGCTTTCTTT
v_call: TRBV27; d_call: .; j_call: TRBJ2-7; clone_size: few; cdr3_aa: CASSLTPLSSYEQYF; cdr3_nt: TGTGCCAGCAGTTTAACCCCCCTGAGCTCCTACGAGCAGTACTTC
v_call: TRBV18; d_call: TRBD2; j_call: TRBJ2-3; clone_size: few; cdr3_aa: CASSPLAGGPSTDTQYF; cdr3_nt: TGTGCCAGCTCACCACTCGCGGGGGGGCCAAGCACAGATACGCAGTATTTT
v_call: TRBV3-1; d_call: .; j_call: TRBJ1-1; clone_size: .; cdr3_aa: CASSRRGEGRNTEAFF; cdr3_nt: TGTGCCAGCAGCCGGCGGGGGGAGGGAAGGAACACTGAAGCTTTCTTT
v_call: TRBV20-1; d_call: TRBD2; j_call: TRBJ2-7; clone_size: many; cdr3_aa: CSASGGGSYEQYF; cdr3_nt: TGCAGTGCTAGCGGGGGGGGCTCCTACGAGCAGTACTTC
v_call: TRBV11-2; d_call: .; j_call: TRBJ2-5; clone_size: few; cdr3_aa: CASSLEGGVKETQYF; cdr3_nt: TGTGCCAGCAGCTTAGAAGGAGGGGTAAAAGAGACCCAGTACTTC
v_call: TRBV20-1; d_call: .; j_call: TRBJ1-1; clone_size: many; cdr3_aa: CSARVLGQLNTEAFF; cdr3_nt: TGCAGTGCTAGAGTTTTAGGACAGTTGAACACTGAAGCTTTCTTT
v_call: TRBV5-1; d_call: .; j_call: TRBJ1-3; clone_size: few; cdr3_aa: CASSEDVGGGNTIYF; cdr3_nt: TGCGCCAGCAGCGAGGACGTCGGAGGGGGAAACACCATATATTTT
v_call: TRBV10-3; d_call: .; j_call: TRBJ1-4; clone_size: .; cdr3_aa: CAISENEKLFF; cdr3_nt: TGTGCCATCAGTGAAAATGAAAAACTGTTTTTT
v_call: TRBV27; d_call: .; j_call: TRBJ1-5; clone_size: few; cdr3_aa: CAAGGGQPQHF; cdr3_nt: TGTGCTGCGGGAGGTGGCCAGCCCCAGCATTTT
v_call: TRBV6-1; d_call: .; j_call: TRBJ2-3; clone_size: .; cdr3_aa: CASRSGLDTQYF; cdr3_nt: TGTGCCAGCAGGTCAGGGTTGGATACGCAGTATTTT
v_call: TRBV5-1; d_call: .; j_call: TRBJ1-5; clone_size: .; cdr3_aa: CASSLVRVSNQPQHF; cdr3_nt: TGCGCCAGCAGCTTAGTTCGGGTTAGCAATCAGCCCCAGCATTTT
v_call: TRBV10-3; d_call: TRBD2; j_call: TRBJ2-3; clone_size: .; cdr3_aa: CAISTERGGTDTQYF; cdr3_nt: TGTGCCATCAGTACCGAGCGGGGGGGCACAGATACGCAGTATTTT
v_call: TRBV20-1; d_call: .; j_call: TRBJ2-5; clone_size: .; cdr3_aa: CSARVPRGEETQYF; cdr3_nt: TGCAGTGCTAGAGTTCCCAGGGGAGAGGAGACCCAGTACTTC
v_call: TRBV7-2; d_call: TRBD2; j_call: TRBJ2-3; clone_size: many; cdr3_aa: CASSHLADLGTDTQYF; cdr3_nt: TGTGCCAGCAGCCACCTAGCGGACCTTGGCACAGATACGCAGTATTTT
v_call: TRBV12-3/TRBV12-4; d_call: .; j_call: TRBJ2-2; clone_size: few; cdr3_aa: CASNPLPNTGELFF; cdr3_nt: TGTGCCAGCAACCCATTGCCAAACACCGGGGAGCTGTTTTTT
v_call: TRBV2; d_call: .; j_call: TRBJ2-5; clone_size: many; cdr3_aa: CASCPREGRRETQYF; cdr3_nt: TGTGCCAGCTGCCCCCGGGAAGGGAGGCGAGAGACCCAGTACTTC
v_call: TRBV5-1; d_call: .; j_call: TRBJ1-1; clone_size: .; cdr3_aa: CASSVAGGGYTEAFF; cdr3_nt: TGCGCCAGCAGCGTAGCGGGCGGCGGGTACACTGAAGCTTTCTTT
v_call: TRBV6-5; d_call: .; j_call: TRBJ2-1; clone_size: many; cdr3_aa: CASSYGMVVEQFF; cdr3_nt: TGTGCCAGCAGTTACGGTATGGTGGTTGAGCAGTTCTTC
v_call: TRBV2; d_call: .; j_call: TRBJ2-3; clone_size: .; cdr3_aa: CASGAYSDTQYF; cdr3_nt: TGTGCCAGCGGGGCGTACTCAGATACGCAGTATTTT
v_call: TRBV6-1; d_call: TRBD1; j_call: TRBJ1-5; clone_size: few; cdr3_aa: CASGTGEQPQHF; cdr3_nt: TGTGCCAGCGGTACAGGGGAACAGCCCCAGCATTTT
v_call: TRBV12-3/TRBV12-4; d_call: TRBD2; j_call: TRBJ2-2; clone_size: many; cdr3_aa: CASSRTSVYTGELFF; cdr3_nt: TGTGCCAGCAGCCGGACTAGCGTGTACACCGGGGAGCTGTTTTTT
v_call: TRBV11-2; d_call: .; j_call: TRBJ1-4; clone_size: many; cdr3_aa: CASSLDGGLGTAKLFF; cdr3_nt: TGTGCCAGCAGCTTAGACGGCGGCCTGGGGACGGCTAAACTGTTTTTT
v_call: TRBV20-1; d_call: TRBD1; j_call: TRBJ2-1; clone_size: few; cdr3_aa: CSAREFSRQGVDEQFF; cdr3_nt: TGCAGTGCTAGAGAATTTTCGAGACAGGGGGTCGATGAGCAGTTCTTC
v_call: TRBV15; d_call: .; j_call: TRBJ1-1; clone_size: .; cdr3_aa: CATSRDRWVTAFF; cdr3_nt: TGTGCCACCAGCAGAGATCGGTGGGTGACCGCTTTCTTT
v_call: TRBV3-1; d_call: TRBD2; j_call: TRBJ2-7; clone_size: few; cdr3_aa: CASSQEAGLASEQYF; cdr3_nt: TGTGCCAGCAGCCAAGAGGCGGGACTAGCGAGCGAGCAGTACTTC
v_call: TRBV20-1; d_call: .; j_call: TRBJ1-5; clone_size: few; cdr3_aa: CSANRGYSNQPQHF; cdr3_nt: TGCAGTGCTAATCGAGGATATAGCAATCAGCCCCAGCATTTT
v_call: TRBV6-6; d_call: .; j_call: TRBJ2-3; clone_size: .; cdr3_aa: CASSYSAGIADTQYF; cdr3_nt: TGTGCCAGCAGTTACTCAGCCGGGATCGCAGATACGCAGTATTTT
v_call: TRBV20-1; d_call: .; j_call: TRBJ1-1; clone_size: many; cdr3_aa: CSAERGESHGAFF; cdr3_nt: TGCAGTGCAGAGAGGGGAGAGTCACACGGAGCTTTCTTT
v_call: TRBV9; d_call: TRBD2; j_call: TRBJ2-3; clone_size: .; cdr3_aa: CASSVGASGDTDTQYF; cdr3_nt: TGTGCCAGCAGCGTAGGGGCTAGCGGGGACACAGATACGCAGTATTTT
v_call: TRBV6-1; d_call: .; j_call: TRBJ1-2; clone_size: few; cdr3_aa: CASSEAMANYGYTF; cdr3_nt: TGTGCCAGCAGTGAAGCGATGGCTAACTATGGCTACACCTTC